The 21 T cell receptor beta chains given below trace back to one sample, sequenced in a study of T cells of healthy individuals. TCRdb reprocessed the 5' RACE reads with MiXCR, giving one entry per CDR3 protein. The table records 40,000 to 45,000 distinct CDR3 sequences, about 4.2% of them present only once. These receptors were taken from a human donor in good health.

This clonotype was seen a handful of times. The gene calls are TRBV11-2 and TRBJ1-3, with D hard to call. The CDR3 consists of 11 residues. Per germline, CDR1 SGHAT and CDR2 FQNNGV. With 2 bases removed from V and 8 bases from J, the gap between germline ends came to 4 bases. The CDR3 loop is CASSLKDTIYF. The CDR3 DNA reads TGTGCCAGCAGCTTAAAGGACACCATATATTTT.

In its sample, this clonotype was seen many times. J is TRBJ1-1 and V is TRBV10-3; D unclear. The CDR3 is 12 residues long. The V and J ends lost 3 bases and 0 bases respectively, with 2 bases between them. The V gene's germline CDR1 is ENHRY and CDR2 SYGVKD. CDR3: CAISDMNTEAFF. CDR3 DNA: TGTGCCATCAGTGATATGAACACTGAAGCTTTCTTT.

Within the sample, this clonotype is medium-sized. J is TRBJ2-7 and V is TRBV6-1; TRBD2 aligns across 7 bases. The trim removed 1 base at V and 1 base at J, leaving 7 bases unmatched. This CDR3 has 16 amino acids. Germline assignment: CDR1 MNHNS and CDR2 SASEGT. CDR3 coding DNA: TGTGCCAGCAGTGAAGGGGTACTAGCGCAATCCTACGAGCAGTACTTC. It encodes CASSEGVLAQSYEQYF.

This clonotype showed up just a few times. V is TRBV6-5 and J is TRBJ1-6, with TRBD1 as a possible D gene (5 bases). Germline V gives CDR1 MNHEY, CDR2 SVGAGI. Deletions cut 8 bases from V and 5 bases from J, with 13 bases between. This CDR3 is built from 14 residues. For the CDR3, the DNA is TGTGCCAGCCGAGGACGGGGCAATAATTCACCCCTCCACTTT. This translates into CASRGRGNNSPLHF.

The genes are TRBV7-8 and TRBJ1-4; D is perhaps TRBD1 (5 bases). The V gene's germline CDR1 is SGHVS and CDR2 FQNEAQ. CDR3 size: 20 residues. V lost 5 bases and J lost 0, with 25 bases in between. CDR3 in DNA: TGTGCCAGCAGCCCCCATTTGTCGGGGGTTATTCCCGCAACTAATGAAAAACTGTTTTTT. This gives the protein CASSPHLSGVIPATNEKLFF.

This clonotype was found many times. The V and J genes are TRBV29-1 and TRBJ2-6, with D unresolved. The V gene lost 7 bases and the J gene lost 4 bases, with 14 bases spanning the gap. The germline CDR1 and CDR2 sequences are SQVTM and ANQGSEA. The CDR3 loop spans 14 amino acids. The CDR3 DNA reads as TGCAGCGCCGAACCCATTACCGGGGCCAACGTCCTGACTTTC. It is translated as CSAEPITGANVLTF.

This clonotype was recorded many times. The chain has TRBV29-1 and TRBJ1-1; unclear D gene. CDR1 is SQVTM and CDR2 is ANQGSEA in the germline V gene. The CDR3 spans 12 residues. V lost 1 base to trimming and J lost 9 bases, with 12 bases between them. The CDR3, as DNA: TGCAGCGTTGAAGCCGCTGGGGTACAAGCTTTCTTT. Translating gives CSVEAAGVQAFF.

This clonotype was seen ten or more times. This chain connects TRBV5-1 to TRBJ1-1, with 7 bases that match TRBD1. V was pared by 3 bases and J by 4 bases, with 9 bases of the junction left unmatched. CDR1 and CDR2 (germline): SGHRS, YFSETQ. This CDR3 has 15 amino acids. The CDR3 reads CASSSSPQGSTEAFF. For the CDR3, the DNA is TGCGCCAGCAGCTCCAGTCCACAGGGGTCCACTGAAGCTTTCTTT.

This clonotype was counted many times. This chain links TRBV7-3 with TRBJ2-1; perhaps D is TRBD1 or TRBD2 (5 bases each). The CDR3 totals 15 residues. V was shortened by 5 bases and J by 0 bases, with 11 bases between the two germline ends. Germline CDR1 reads SGHTA; CDR2 reads FQGTGA. The CDR3 spells CASSRDPSSYNEQFF. CDR3 DNA sequence: TGTGCCAGCAGCCGGGACCCGAGCTCCTACAATGAGCAGTTCTTC.

V is TRBV24-1 and J is TRBJ1-2; no clear D. Trimming shortened V by 2 bases and J by 2 bases, and 8 bases separated the two germline ends. The V gene's germline CDR1 is KGHDR and CDR2 SFDVKD. The CDR3 length is 14 residues. CDR3 loop: CATSDSTVNYGYTF. DNA of the CDR3: TGTGCCACCAGTGATTCTACAGTGAACTATGGCTACACCTTC.

The chain recombines TRBV18 with TRBJ2-4; D may match TRBD1 or TRBD2 (6 bases each). The CDR3 sequence is 18 residues long. V was pared by 1 base and J by 7 bases, with 23 bases between. Germline V gene data show CDR1 as KGHSH and CDR2 as LQKENI. In DNA form, the CDR3 reads TGTGCCAGCTCACCACGTACTAACTGGGGGGCCAAAGAGAACATTCAGTACTTC. It specifies CASSPRTNWGAKENIQYF. Filled out from reference TRBV18 and TRBJ2-4, the complete variable domain reads NAGVMQNPRHLVRRRGQEARLRCSPMKGHSHVYWYRQLPEEGLKFMVYLQKENIIDESGMPKERFSAEFPKEGPSILRIQQVVRGDSAAYFCASSPRTNWGAKENIQYFGAGTRLSVL.

The sample holds many counts of this clonotype. The chain joins TRBV20-1 to TRBJ2-7; the match to TRBD1 covers 7 bases. CDR3 length: 11 residues. Looked up from germline, CDR1 is DFQATT and CDR2 is SNEGSKA (reference sequence). Trimming took 4 bases from V and 6 from J; bases not matched to a gene: 3. The CDR3 reads CSAIQGFEQYF. In DNA form, the CDR3 reads TGCAGTGCTATACAGGGGTTCGAGCAGTACTTC.

This clonotype was detected many times. This chain connects TRBV7-6 to TRBJ1-2, with 7 bases fitting TRBD1. The germline V gene has CDR1 SGHVS and CDR2 FNYEAQ. The CDR3 extends over 14 amino acids. J lost 4 bases, V lost 1 base, and 3 bases had no gene match. The DNA of the CDR3 is TGTGCCAGCAGCTTAGATCAGGGGGGCTATGGCTACACCTTC. Encoded protein: CASSLDQGGYGYTF.

This clonotype showed up many times. The chain links TRBV4-1 to TRBJ2-5; D call uncertain. Between the trimmed V and J ends, which lost 1 base and 2 bases, there was a span of 11 bases. Germline V gene lookup returns CDR1 MGHRA and CDR2 YSYEKL. The CDR3 covers 15 residues. For the CDR3, the DNA is TGCGCCAGCAGCCAAGCCGGTGGAGAACAAGAGACCCAGTACTTC. Protein product: CASSQAGGEQETQYF.

The table lists this clonotype with many counts. The chain recombines TRBV5-1 with TRBJ2-3; D gene unclear. V shed 0 bases and J shed 3 bases, with 14 bases lying between them. This CDR3 has 16 amino acids. Per germline, CDR1 SGHRS and CDR2 YFSETQ. CDR3 sequence reads: CASSLVSVVGTDTQYF. The CDR3 DNA sequence: TGCGCCAGCAGCTTGGTTTCGGTAGTTGGTACAGATACGCAGTATTTT.

The gene calls are TRBV7-8 and TRBJ1-1, with unresolved D. Per germline, CDR1 SGHVS and CDR2 FQNEAQ. The CDR3 is 12 residues long. V lost 1 base, J lost 8 bases, and 8 bases lay in between. The CDR3 DNA follows: TGTGCCAGCAGCTTAGAAGGGCCCGAAGCTTTCTTT. Its translation: CASSLEGPEAFF.

Only a few counts were recorded for this clonotype. V usage is TRBV2 and J usage is TRBJ2-5; the match to TRBD2 covers 9 bases. Per the germline V gene, CDR1 is SNHLY and CDR2 is FYNNEI. Trimming cost V 6 bases and J 4 bases; bases outside gene matches: 0. This CDR3 contains 12 residues. In nucleotides, the CDR3 is TGTGCCAGCAGACTAGCGGGAGAGACCCAGTACTTC. Translated, it gives CASRLAGETQYF.

This clonotype was observed many times. The rearrangement joins TRBV6-6 to TRBJ1-5; 7 bases match TRBD1. V was pared by 6 bases and J by 4 bases, with 6 bases of the junction left unmatched. The germline V gene has CDR1 MNHNY and CDR2 SVGAGI (reference sequence). This CDR3 region has 14 residues. CDR3 bases: TGTGCCAGCAGCCCCAGACAGGGAAATCAGCCCCAGCATTTT. Protein sequence: CASSPRQGNQPQHF.

This clonotype was seen many times. This sequence joins TRBV20-1 and TRBJ2-1; D may be TRBD1 or TRBD2 (5 bases each). Germline CDR1 and CDR2: DFQATT and SNEGSKA (reference sequence). V lost 0 bases, J lost 2 bases, and 11 bases lay in between. There are 15 residues in the CDR3. DNA for the CDR3: TGCAGTGCTAGAGATCTGAGGGGCGCCTACAATGAGCAGTTCTTC. Translation gives CSARDLRGAYNEQFF.

This clonotype was counted at least ten times. The rearrangement links TRBV20-1 to TRBJ2-1; D perhaps matches TRBD1 (5 bases). The CDR3 has 15 residues. V lost 6 bases, J lost 0 bases, and 15 bases lay in between. From germline, CDR1 is DFQATT and CDR2 SNEGSKA (reference sequence). CDR3: CSAEKIDSSYNEQFF. CDR3 nucleotide sequence: TGCAGTGCCGAAAAAATAGACAGCTCCTACAATGAGCAGTTCTTC.

A few counts support this clonotype. The J gene is TRBJ1-1, the V gene TRBV29-1; the match to TRBD1 covers 8 bases. Germline V gene lookup returns CDR1 SQVTM and CDR2 ANQGSEA. CDR3 length: 14 residues. V gave up 7 bases and J gave up 0 bases; unmatched junction bases: 7. The chain's CDR3 is CSADRGEMNTEAFF. DNA of the CDR3: TGCAGCGCCGACAGGGGCGAAATGAACACTGAAGCTTTCTTT.